The 11 T cell receptor beta chains presented below share a single source sample, sequenced in a study of long-term antiretroviral therapy in people with HIV (dated by TCRdb to between 2020 and 2023). Sequencing of the TRB variable region was done with the immunoSEQ hsTCRB v3.0 assay at survey level resolution. The table was pulled from immuneACCESS by TCRdb, which kept in-frame rearrangements only. Such tables lose some clones; where checked, under half of the loss comes from unresolved V genes, and the rest has no known cause. The sample table holds 25,000 or so clones, of which about 83% were seen once. The ten largest clones take up under 6% of the sample. The sample here was unsorted PBMCs, taken 3 years after starting antiretroviral therapy. These receptors were taken from a man in his late teens or twenties with HIV.

V and J are TRBV5-1 and TRBJ2-5; D unresolved. CDR3 size: 13 residues. V lost 2 bases, J lost 3 bases, and 8 bases lay in between. Germline CDR1 SGHRS, CDR2 YFSETQ. Here the CDR3 reads CASSFPTEETQYF. DNA for the CDR3: TGCGCCAGCAGCTTTCCGACGGAAGAGACCCAGTACTTC.

The CDR3 nucleotides read TGTGCCAGCAGTTTACAGGGACATGGCTACACCTTC. Protein product: CASSLQGHGYTF. V gene TRBV28 combines with J gene TRBJ1-2; D is possibly TRBD1 (5 bases). The CDR3 runs to 12 residues. Trimming stripped 2 bases from V and 6 bases from J, with 7 bases between. The germline gives CDR1 MDHEN, CDR2 SYDVKM.

V and J are TRBV9 and TRBJ2-2; TRBD1 matches at 8 bases. Trimming removed 3 bases from V and 5 bases from J; junction bases left unmatched: 12. Germline values: CDR1 SGDLS, CDR2 YYNGEE. This CDR3 spans 17 amino acids. CDR3 in DNA: TGTGCCAGCAGCGCCTTAGGGGCAGGACAGGGAACCGGGGAGCTGTTTTTT. It encodes CASSALGAGQGTGELFF.

This clone has only one observation. V and J are TRBV10-3 and TRBJ2-2; D not resolved. V was cut by 1 base and J by 8 bases, with 8 bases left in between. CDR3 length: 13 amino acids. Germline V gene data show CDR1 as ENHRY and CDR2 as SYGVKD. The CDR3 DNA follows: TGTGCCATCAGTGAGTTAGAGAGGGGGGAGCTGTTTTTT. Protein sequence: CAISELERGELFF.

The CDR3 region has the DNA TGCGCCAGCAGTAGACAGAACACTGAAGCTTTCTTT. The encoded protein is CASSRQNTEAFF. V usage is TRBV10-2 and J usage is TRBJ1-1; D not resolved. Germline CDR1 and CDR2: WSHSY and SAAADI. V lost 5 bases and J 1 base, leaving 5 bases between the germline ends. The CDR3 extends over 12 amino acids.

The chain couples TRBV6-5 to TRBJ2-7, with 7 bases aligning to TRBD2. The germline gives CDR1 MNHEY, CDR2 SVGAGI. V lost 5 bases and J lost 7; bases outside the gene matches: 11. This CDR3 is built from 14 residues. The CDR3: CASSRDGAGSEQYV. CDR3 bases: TGTGCCAGCAGTCGCGACGGAGCGGGGTCGGAGCAGTACGTC.

The chain joins TRBV7-9 to TRBJ1-4; possibly TRBD1 for D (6 bases). Germline assignment: CDR1 SEHNR and CDR2 FQNEAQ (reference sequence). This CDR3 comprises 15 residues. V was pared by 5 bases and J by 8 bases, with 18 bases between. In DNA, the CDR3 is TGTGCCAGCAGCCCCGTAAACAGGCAGGGGGAAAAACTGTTTTTT. It yields the protein CASSPVNRQGEKLFF.

The J gene is TRBJ1-1, the V gene TRBV30, with a possible D match to TRBD1 (6 bases). V was pared by 4 bases and J by 7 bases, with 16 bases between. This CDR3 spans 13 amino acids. In germline, CDR1 is GTSNPN, CDR2 SVGIG (reference sequence). CDR3 sequence: CAWNRDRRSEAFF. Here the CDR3 DNA reads TGTGCCTGGAACCGCGACAGGCGGAGTGAAGCTTTCTTT.

As DNA, the CDR3 is TGTGCCAGCAGCTTAACCACGAAGGGTGGAAACACCATATATTTT. It codes for CASSLTTKGGNTIYF. The chain carries TRBV7-9 and TRBJ1-3; D gene unclear. The V gene lost 2 bases and the J gene lost 3 bases, with 11 bases spanning the gap. In germline, CDR1 is SEHNR, CDR2 FQNEAQ (reference sequence). The CDR3 has 15 amino acids.

The chain employs TRBV5-1 and TRBJ2-7, with D possibly TRBD1 on 6 matching bases. Germline CDR1 reads SGHRS; CDR2 reads YFSETQ. The CDR3 covers 15 residues. V shed 0 bases and J shed 2 bases, with 12 bases lying between them. The CDR3 DNA sequence: TGCGCCAGCAGCTTGGTCAGTCCAGGGGCCTACGAGCAGTACTTC. Translation gives CASSLVSPGAYEQYF.

With respect to this clone: One end of the junction varies from germline; a read error may be responsible. This sequence joins TRBV4-1 and TRBJ1-2; 7 positions match TRBD1. This CDR3 has 12 residues. Germline V lookup: CDR1 MGHRA, CDR2 YSYEKL. The CDR3 DNA reads TGCGCCAGCAGCCAAGCCAGGGGGGTTTTCGCCTTC. This encodes CASSQARGVFAF.